This TCR beta chain was captured by sequencing in a study of cytomegalovirus exposure and HLA in healthy donors. Findings and caveats of the study: Most TCR sequences showed up rarely, but some public TCRs showed up in many donors. Reports showed the classifier diagnosing cytomegalovirus status with high specificity and sensitivity. Among the CMV-associated chains, three were confirmed in vitro as specific for CMV antigens.

A remark on this clone: Its cognate antigen is unknown. The junction and the germline gene differ at one end; a read error may be behind it.

The donors were members of the validation cohort comprising approximately 110 subjects, separate from the roughly 730-subject first cohort. Repertoires were generated with immunoSEQ multiplex PCR, while TCRdb's copy carries only in-frame clones and drops some. Of about 250,000 clones listed, more than 75% were seen once; the top ten hold about 3%. The V gene's germline CDR1 is KGHSH and CDR2 LQKENI. The CDR3 loop spans 17 amino acids. This chain connects TRBV18 to TRBJ1-5, with D hard to call. Sequenced material: PBMCs. The receptor's source is a man aged 18 to 35 in good health and CMV-seronegative. DNA of the CDR3: TGTGCCAGCTCCCCGAGTCCCGCGACAATTAGCGATCAGCCCCAGCATTTT. Its translation is CASSPSPATISDQPQHF.